The rows below give T cell receptor beta chains drawn from one sample of a study of T cell responses to AZD1222 COVID-19 vaccine. Measured with immunoSEQ multiplex PCR; TCRdb has only the in-frame clones, and not every one. The sample has 160,000 or so clones; more than 75% are singletons. The sample in question was peripheral blood, obtained 28 days after the second AZD1222 dose. These receptors were obtained from an adult who received the AZD1222 COVID-19 vaccine. Each CDR3 is given with its conserved first and last residue. A D gene is named only where the DNA matches it firmly. Expanded clones get a size class; other rows say once, few or many, or leave the size out.

>.|TRBV5-1|TRBJ2-1|.
CASSLGGNEQFF
TGCGCCAGCAGCTTGGGCGGCAATGAGCAGTTCTTC
>.|TRBV27|TRBJ1-6|once
CASRSSYNSPLHF
TGTGCCAGCAGGAGCTCCTATAATTCACCCCTCCACTTT
>.|TRBV19|TRBJ2-2|.
CASSKAPGELFF
TGTGCCAGTAGTAAGGCGCCCGGGGAGCTGTTTTTT
>TRBD2|TRBV5-1|TRBJ2-3|.
CASSAGTSGSFAAQYF
TGCGCCAGCAGCGCCGGGACTAGCGGGAGTTTCGCAGCTCAGTATTTT
>.|TRBV9|TRBJ2-3|once
CASTRSGGAADTQYF
TGTGCCAGCACCAGGAGCGGAGGCGCGGCGGATACGCAGTATTTT
>.|TRBV18|TRBJ1-4|.
CASSTGGLEEKLFF
TGTGCCAGCTCCACGGGGGGTTTGGAAGAAAAACTGTTTTTT
>TRBD1|TRBV18|TRBJ1-2|.
CASSPPTGGGYGYTF
TGTGCCAGCTCACCACCGACAGGGGGTGGGTATGGCTACACCTTC
>TRBD2|TRBV3-1/TRBV3-2|TRBJ2-2|.
CASSQTSGSGKLFF
TGTGCCAGCAGCCAAACTAGCGGGAGCGGGAAGCTGTTTTTT
>TRBD1|TRBV14|TRBJ2-7|.
CASSRRQGAHEQYF
TGTGCCAGCAGCCGTAGACAGGGGGCCCACGAGCAGTACTTC
>TRBD2|TRBV2|TRBJ2-5|.
CASSIPGTSGGEYF
TGTGCCAGCAGTATACCCGGGACTAGCGGAGGAGAGTACTTC
>TRBD2|TRBV24-1|TRBJ2-1|.
CATSDGTSGTLLGYNEQFF
TGTGCCACCAGTGACGGGACTAGCGGGACCCTACTTGGCTACAATGAGCAGTTCTTC
>.|TRBV5-6|TRBJ2-7|.
CASSFRGTGSYEQYF
TGTGCCAGCAGCTTCCGAGGGACGGGTTCCTACGAGCAGTACTTC
>.|TRBV20-1|TRBJ2-1|.
CSAILNEQFF
TGCAGTGCGATCCTGAATGAGCAGTTCTTC
>.|TRBV28|TRBJ2-6|.
CASSLQDSGANVLTF
TGTGCCAGCAGTTTACAAGACTCTGGGGCCAACGTCCTGACTTTC
>.|TRBV18|TRBJ2-2|.
CASSPPNRDPGELFF
TGTGCCAGCTCACCACCGAACCGCGACCCCGGGGAGCTGTTTTTT
>TRBD1|TRBV7-9|TRBJ2-5|.
CASSLVGAGGKETQYF
TGTGCCAGCAGCTTAGTAGGGGCAGGGGGAAAAGAGACCCAGTACTTC
>.|TRBV5-1|TRBJ2-3|.
CASSNDGGSQYF
TGCGCCAGCAGCAACGATGGGGGGTCGCAGTATTTT
>TRBD1|TRBV20-1|TRBJ1-2|.
CSASTGGFNYGYTF
TGCAGTGCTAGTACAGGGGGCTTTAACTATGGCTACACCTTC
>.|TRBV28|TRBJ2-2|.
CASTGNPGELFF
TGTGCCAGCACTGGAAACCCCGGGGAGCTGTTTTTT
>.|TRBV6-6|TRBJ1-2|.
CASGQTLGYTF
TGTGCCAGCGGCCAGACCCTCGGCTACACCTTC
>TRBD1|TRBV5-1|TRBJ1-1|.
CASSLVGTGGAGEAFF
TGCGCCAGCAGCTTGGTAGGGACAGGGGGCGCGGGTGAAGCTTTCTTT
>TRBD2|TRBV13|TRBJ2-4|.
CASSWGGKNIQYF
TGTGCCAGCAGCTGGGGAGGGAAAAACATTCAGTACTTC
>.|TRBV29-1|TRBJ2-1|.
CSVAGAAEFF
TGCAGCGTTGCCGGTGCAGCGGAGTTCTTC
>TRBD1|TRBV30|TRBJ1-5|.
CASGTAGPQHF
TGTGCCTCCGGGACAGCGGGGCCCCAGCATTTT
>.|TRBV5-4|TRBJ2-5|.
CASSFDQGRETQYF
TGTGCCAGCAGCTTCGACCAAGGGAGGGAGACCCAGTACTTC
>.|TRBV25-1|TRBJ2-3|.
CASSERARGDTQYF
TGTGCCAGCAGTGAAAGGGCTAGGGGAGATACGCAGTATTTT
>.|TRBV9|TRBJ2-1|once
CASSVVGARTGSNEQFF
TGTGCCAGCAGCGTAGTTGGGGCAAGAACAGGCTCCAATGAGCAGTTCTTC